One sample yielded the 9 T cell receptor beta chains listed below, sequenced in a study of blood T cells in healthy people across ages. A second PCR of 7 to 11 cycles used a sample-barcoded 5' primer and a J-beta primer mix. TCRdb called the 5' RACE reads again in MiXCR, with one record for every CDR3 protein. The table includes roughly 1,700,000 distinct CDR3 sequences, under 30% detected once. Sequenced input: blood. The receptors shown here come from a woman younger than 45 in good health.

The CDR3, as DNA: TGTGCCAGCAGCTTCCGCCCTTCAAACTATGGCTACACCTTC. Protein product: CASSFRPSNYGYTF. The chain joins TRBV27 to TRBJ1-2; no clear D gene. The CDR3 is 14 amino acids. CDR1 is MNHEY, CDR2 SMNVEV, per germline (reference sequence). The V end was cut by 6 bases, the J end by 2 bases, with 13 bases between.

The genes are TRBV6-1 and TRBJ2-3; 7 bases fit TRBD2. Trimming at V came to 8 bases and at J to 8 bases, leaving 13 bases not matched to a gene. Germline V gene sequence: CDR1 MNHNS, CDR2 SASEGT. This CDR3 region has 14 residues. For the CDR3, the DNA is TGTGCCAGCGGAGACACTAGCGCGAGTGGTACGCAGTATTTT. Protein product: CASGDTSASGTQYF.

This clonotype was detected only a few times. The chain links TRBV20-1 to TRBJ1-4; D is perhaps TRBD1 (6 bases). The CDR3 spans 16 residues. The ends were cut back, 2 bases at V and 4 bases at J, with 17 bases in the middle. Germline V gene sequence: CDR1 DFQATT, CDR2 SNEGSKA (reference sequence). This chain's CDR3 is CSARQGSSTINEKLFF. The DNA of the CDR3 is TGCAGTGCTAGACAGGGGAGTAGTACGATTAATGAAAAACTGTTTTTT.

This clonotype was recorded a few times. The chain links TRBV30 to TRBJ1-5; D gene ambiguous. The CDR3 has 14 residues. Trimming removed 5 bases at V and 6 bases at J, with 17 bases between. Germline lookup yields CDR1 GTSNPN and CDR2 SVGIG (reference sequence). CDR3 sequence reads: CAWAGGSAPQPQHF. The CDR3 nucleotides are TGTGCCTGGGCCGGCGGGAGTGCCCCTCAGCCCCAGCATTTT.

The J gene is TRBJ2-1, the V gene TRBV7-9, with 8 bases matching TRBD2. The CDR3 is 15 residues long. V lost 4 bases, J lost 6 bases, and 8 bases stayed unmatched. The germline CDR1 and CDR2 sequences are SEHNR and FQNEAQ (reference sequence). CDR3 protein: CASSWRTSRSNEQFF. The CDR3 region has the DNA TGTGCCAGCAGCTGGAGGACTAGCAGGAGCAATGAGCAGTTCTTC.

The chain carries TRBV5-1 and TRBJ2-1, with 8 bases matching TRBD1. The CDR3 spans 15 residues. Germline CDR1 reads SGHRS; CDR2 reads YFSETQ. V lost 4 bases to trimming and J lost 8 bases; unmatched junction nucleotides: 11. This CDR3 is CASSRVQGGSYEQFF. CDR3 nucleotides: TGCGCCAGCAGCCGCGTACAGGGGGGTAGTTATGAGCAGTTCTTC.

This clonotype has only a few counts. The J gene is TRBJ2-6, the V gene TRBV27, with 8 bases identical to TRBD1. Germline CDR1 reads MNHEY; CDR2 reads SMNVEV (reference sequence). The junction had 11 bases not matched to a gene; V was cut back by 10 bases and J by 0 bases. CDR3 length equals 17 residues. CDR3 nucleotides: TGTGCCACCAAAGGGGGACAGGCCCTCTCTGGGGCCAACGTCCTGACTTTC. This sequence encodes CATKGGQALSGANVLTF.

This clonotype occurred a few times. A much more abundant neighbour one base away suggests this may be a read error. This chain joins TRBV10-1 and TRBJ2-1; 8 nucleotides align to TRBD2. TRBJ2-7 explains the end of the DNA better; the J call may be wrong. Germline assignment: CDR1 WNHNN and CDR2 SYGVQD (reference sequence). The CDR3 is 17 amino acids. The CDR3 sequence is CASSESKPGGPGNEQYF. Here the CDR3 DNA reads TGCGCCAGCAGTGAGTCGAAGCCGGGAGGGCCGGGCAATGAGCAGTACTTC.

The chain links TRBV2 to TRBJ2-7; tentatively, D is TRBD1 or TRBD2 (5 bases each). Germline values: CDR1 SNHLY, CDR2 FYNNEI. Trimming removed 7 bases from V and 2 bases from J, with 12 bases in between. The CDR3 covers 13 residues. CDR3 in DNA: TGTGCCAGCAATAAGAGGGGAGCCTACGAGCAGTACTTC. Its protein product is CASNKRGAYEQYF.